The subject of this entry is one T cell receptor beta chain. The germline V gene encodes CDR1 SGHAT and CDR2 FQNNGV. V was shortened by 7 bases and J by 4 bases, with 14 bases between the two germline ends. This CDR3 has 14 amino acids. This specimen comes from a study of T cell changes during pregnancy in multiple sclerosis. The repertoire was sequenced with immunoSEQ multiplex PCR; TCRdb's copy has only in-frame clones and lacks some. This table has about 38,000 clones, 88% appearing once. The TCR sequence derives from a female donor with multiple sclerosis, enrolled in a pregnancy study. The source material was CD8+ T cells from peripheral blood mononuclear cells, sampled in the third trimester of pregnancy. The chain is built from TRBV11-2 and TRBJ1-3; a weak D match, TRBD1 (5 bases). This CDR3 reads CASKGRLWGNTIYF. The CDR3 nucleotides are TGTGCCAGCAAGGGGAGGCTCTGGGGAAACACCATATATTTT.